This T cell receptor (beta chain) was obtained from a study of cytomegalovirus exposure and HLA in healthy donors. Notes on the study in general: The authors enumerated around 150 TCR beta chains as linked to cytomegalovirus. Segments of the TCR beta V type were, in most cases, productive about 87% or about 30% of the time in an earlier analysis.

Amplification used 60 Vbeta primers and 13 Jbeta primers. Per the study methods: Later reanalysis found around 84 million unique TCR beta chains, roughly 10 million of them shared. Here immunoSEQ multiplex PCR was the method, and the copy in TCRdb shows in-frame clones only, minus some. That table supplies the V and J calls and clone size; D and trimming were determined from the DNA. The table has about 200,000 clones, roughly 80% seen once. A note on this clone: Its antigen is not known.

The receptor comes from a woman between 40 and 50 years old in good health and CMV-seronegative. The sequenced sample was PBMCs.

CDR3 sequence: CASSPGQTDYGYTF. Written as DNA, the CDR3 is TGCGCCAGCAGCCCGGGACAGACCGACTATGGCTACACCTTC. The chain joins TRBV5-1 to TRBJ1-2; 7 bases map to TRBD1. V shed 4 bases and J 3 bases; nucleotides not matched to a gene: 6. The CDR3 extends over 14 amino acids. Looked up from germline, CDR1 is SGHRS and CDR2 is YFSETQ.